This T cell receptor beta chain was found in a study of cytomegalovirus exposure and HLA in healthy donors. Study-wide background: A prior analysis found roughly 110 million unique TCR beta sequences from around 180 million T cells. Early release data held some 80 million unique TCRs from HLA-typed donors. Study observations and caveats: Earlier results showed most TCR beta V segments being productive about 90% or about 30% of the time. In a later analysis, TCR beta V- and J-gene trimming showed a link to a missense DCLRE1C variant.

This CDR3 contains 15 residues. Per the germline V gene, CDR1 is SEHNR and CDR2 is FQNEAQ (reference sequence). Trimming pared 6 bases from V and 1 base from J, leaving 10 bases between. Worth noting for this clone: What it binds is unknown.

PCR amplification relied on 60 Vbeta primers (plus 13 Jbeta primers). Clones were sequenced by immunoSEQ multiplex PCR, and TCRdb holds only the in-frame ones, with some missing. In the table there are 150,000 or so clones, 70% to 90% of which are singletons. The sequenced material came from PBMCs. This clonotype was obtained from a woman aged 18-29 years in good health and CMV-seronegative. The chain couples TRBV7-9 to TRBJ2-6; possible D gene TRBD1, 5 bases. The CDR3 here is CASSSGSSGANVLTF. Here the CDR3 DNA reads TGTGCCAGCAGTTCAGGGTCTTCTGGGGCCAACGTCCTGACTTTC.